The 6 T cell receptor beta chains in this list originate from one sample, sequenced in a study of radiotherapy plus CTLA-4 blockade in lung cancer. Produced via immunoSEQ multiplex PCR; TCRdb's table is partial and in-frame only. The sample includes nearly 110,000 clones, roughly 84% of them seen just once. Source: peripheral blood, taken from a patient treated with radiotherapy plus ipilimumab. These TCRs come from a human donor with non-small cell lung cancer that progressed on radiotherapy plus ipilimumab. Some clones in this sample may be carry-over from other donors' samples.

This clone was detected a few times. The genes are TRBV7-8 and TRBJ2-3; either TRBD1 or TRBD2 may supply D (5 bases each). The CDR3 contains 16 residues. The V gene's germline CDR1 is SGHVS and CDR2 FQNEAQ. Trimming removed 5 bases from V and 1 base from J, with 16 bases in between. The CDR3 sequence: CASSGDLRVGTDTQYF. CDR3 bases: TGTGCCAGCAGCGGGGACCTACGGGTGGGCACAGATACGCAGTATTTT.

The V gene is TRBV7-6, the J gene TRBJ2-5; D remains ambiguous. V was trimmed by 5 bases and J by 7 bases, leaving 23 bases between them. The germline gives CDR1 SGHVS, CDR2 FNYEAQ. This CDR3 is built from 16 residues. The CDR3 DNA reads as TGTGCCAGCAGCCCCCTACTAACCGCTGATTCATGGACCCAGTACTTC. It yields the protein CASSPLLTADSWTQYF.

V gene TRBV5-6 combines with J gene TRBJ2-7; TRBD1 matches 8 bases. Per germline, CDR1 SGHDT and CDR2 YYEEEE. This CDR3 region has 15 residues. The ends lost 6 bases at V and 6 bases at J; junction bases unmatched: 14. As DNA, the CDR3 is TGTGCCAGCATCATTTTCGACAGGGGAAGTGCCGAGCAGTACTTC. Protein sequence: CASIIFDRGSAEQYF.

The gene calls are TRBV7-3 and TRBJ2-1; TRBD1 matches 7 bases. After removal of 5 bases from V and 10 bases from J, the junction contained 11 bases not matched to a gene. This CDR3 is 14 amino acids long. Germline values: CDR1 SGHTA, CDR2 FQGTGA. The CDR3 DNA sequence: TGTGCCAGCAGCGAGACAGGGTACAGTAGGGAGCAGTTCTTC. Its translation: CASSETGYSREQFF.

This chain links TRBV11-2 with TRBJ2-2; 8 bases fit TRBD1. This CDR3 contains 17 residues. V lost 2 bases, J lost 4 bases, and 9 bases stayed unmatched. The germline CDR1 and CDR2 sequences are SGHAT and FQNNGV. Here the CDR3 reads CASSLRRSGQVTGELFF. DNA for the CDR3: TGTGCCAGCAGCTTAAGGAGATCGGGACAGGTCACCGGGGAGCTGTTTTTT.

J is TRBJ2-1 and V is TRBV19; D is perhaps TRBD1 (6 bases). The CDR3 has 14 amino acids. Trimming left V 5 bases short and J 4 bases short, with 12 bases between. CDR1 and CDR2 from the germline V gene are LNHDA and SQIVND (reference sequence). The CDR3 DNA follows: TGTGCCAGTAGTCTTCGGACAGTGTACAATGAGCAGTTCTTC. The encoded protein is CASSLRTVYNEQFF.